The table lists the clone carrying this T cell receptor beta chain with many counts. Its antigen is not known. For the second PCR, which ran for 7 to 11 cycles, a sample-barcoded 5' primer and a J-beta primer mix were used. MiXCR, run by TCRdb on the 5' RACE reads, gives a single entry per CDR3 protein. Seen here are 850,000 to 950,000 distinct CDR3 sequences, around 28% observed once, and the top ten hold roughly 17%. The V gene lost 0 bases and the J gene lost 7 bases, with 12 bases spanning the gap. This CDR3 has 14 residues. Germline loops: CDR1 SGHTA, CDR2 FQGNSA. Healthy Russian Caucasian donors spanned ages about 6 to 100 years. This sample was taken from a study of blood T cells in healthy people across ages. The overall study: Researchers report that template switching captured about one barcoded beta molecule per two T cells.

Study-wide findings and caveats: The study found TCR beta diversity correlated strongly with naive T cell percentage.

The receptor comes from an elderly woman in good health. This chain uses TRBV7-2 with TRBJ1-2; no firm D call. Sample: blood. The CDR3 loop is CASSLAYGFGGYTF. The CDR3 bases are TGTGCCAGCAGCTTAGCCTATGGGTTTGGTGGCTACACCTTC.